Listed here is a single T cell receptor beta chain. This entry is derived from a study of PD-L1 blockade in urothelial cancer. Background on the study: Patients had undergone 0 to 3 prior chemotherapy regimens.

With 2 bases removed from V and 2 bases from J, the gap between germline ends came to 12 bases. Germline V gives CDR1 MNHNS, CDR2 SASEGT. CDR3 length: 15 amino acids. Measured with immunoSEQ multiplex PCR; TCRdb has only the in-frame clones, and not every one. The sample has about 29,000 clones; around 84% are singletons. The receptor was derived from a man in his forties or fifties with urothelial cancer. This chain links TRBV6-1 with TRBJ2-5; TRBD1 is a possible D gene (6 bases). Specimen: PBMCs, collected around atezolizumab (anti-PD-L1) treatment. This chain's CDR3 is CASSEPGHPQETQYF. DNA for the CDR3: TGTGCCAGCAGTGAACCGGGACACCCTCAAGAGACCCAGTACTTC.